The rows below give T cell receptor beta chains drawn from one sample of a study of early T cells in non-severe SARS-CoV-2 infection. TCRdb redid the calling of the 5' RACE reads with MiXCR, one entry per CDR3 protein. The data contain roughly 70,000 distinct CDR3 sequences, 13% of them singletons. Sequenced input: whole blood. The receptors here all came from an adult who was a healthcare worker with PCR-confirmed SARS-CoV-2 infection or an uninfected control (not recorded which). CDR3s include the opening cysteine and the closing phenylalanine or tryptophan. The order of the fields is clone size, V gene, CDR3 protein. The listing skips clone size in some rows; elsewhere it reads once, few, many or a size class.

>many|TRBV4-1
CASSFQGRGTEAFF
>many|TRBV12-3/TRBV12-4
CASSSGLAGGGEQFF
>-|TRBV20-1
CSANGGDGKTQYF
>-|TRBV5-4
CASSDAFLSYNEQFF
>many|TRBV7-6
CASSLASGGGFYEQYF
>-|TRBV19
CASTGDVYSNQPQHF
>few|TRBV5-1
CASSSRQASYEQYF
>-|TRBV7-8
CASSLASRKQGLNEKLFF
>many|TRBV27
CASPSGERARETQYF
>few|TRBV7-9
CASSLEGQGRTEAFF
>few|TRBV29-1
CSATGGISGEQYF
>-|TRBV11-1
CASSLRGLREQYF
>few|TRBV12-3/TRBV12-4
CASSQRDTQETQYF
>many|TRBV5-1
CASSLAVPFGEAFF
>-|TRBV10-1
CASSLTGNTEVFF
>few|TRBV5-8
CASSLFVF
>many|TRBV19
CASGPGQGDTDTQYF
>few|TRBV29-1
CSVESGKTQYF
>many|TRBV7-9
CASSRLSGRSFGDEQYF
>many|TRBV4-1
CASSLGQGGLEQYF
>many|TRBV18
CASSPTENTEAFF
>many|TRBV18
CASSPGNLAKNIQYF
>-|TRBV4-3
CASSQGLAGAREQYF
>-|TRBV6-1
CASSLSGGGYGELFF
>many|TRBV29-1
CSVEETTTGGRETQYF
>many|TRBV6-5
CASSTSGNEQYF
>few|TRBV6-5
CASRHGTGKYQETQYF
>once|TRBV5-1
CATPSPGEQYF
>few|TRBV20-1
CSAKLLTEDYGYTF
>-|TRBV27
CASSYSTTSYEQYF
>-|TRBV29-1
CSAAQGVRTEAFF
>-|TRBV9
CASSVGLDFSYEQYF
>many|TRBV18
CASSHDSVNSPLHF
>-|TRBV29-1
CSVGRNVGSDTQYF
>-|TRBV6-1
CASTRTSGNTIYF
>-|TRBV20-1
CSAKEDPDGTEAFF
>many|TRBV7-8
CASSLPQSSLAKNIQYF
>many|TRBV14
CASSQTGMRTDTQYF
>-|TRBV18
CASSPRSASPDTQYF